The 14 T cell receptor beta chains presented below share a single source sample, sequenced in a study. TCRdb re-called the 5' RACE reads with MiXCR, one entry per CDR3 protein. The sample contains 20,000 to 25,000 distinct CDR3 sequences, less than 40% of which appear only once. Material: tumor-infiltrating naive CD4+ T cells sorted from the breast tumor. Sample subset: naive CD4+ T cells, CD4+CD45RA+CD25-. Source of these receptors: a female donor with breast cancer.

This clonotype was recorded at least ten times. The genes are TRBV5-1 and TRBJ1-6; D perhaps matches TRBD1 (5 bases). Per the germline V gene, CDR1 is SGHRS and CDR2 is YFSETQ. CDR3 length: 14 residues. With 0 bases removed from V and 9 bases from J, the gap between germline ends came to 10 bases. The CDR3 is CASSLEGMGSPLHF. The CDR3 DNA reads as TGCGCCAGCAGCTTGGAGGGGATGGGTTCACCCCTCCACTTT. The entire variable domain, with the rest obtained from reference TRBV5-1 and TRBJ1-6, is as follows: KAGVTQTPRYLIKTRGQQVTLSCSPISGHRSVSWYQQTPGQGLQFLFEYFSETQRNKGNFPGRFSGRQFSNSRSEMNVSTLELGDSALYLCASSLEGMGSPLHFGNGTRLTVT.

This clonotype is medium-sized (0.01 to 0.1%) within its sample. The chain links TRBV5-1 to TRBJ2-5; TRBD1 agrees at 8 bases. This CDR3 region has 14 residues. The germline V gene encodes CDR1 SGHRS and CDR2 YFSETQ. Trimming cost V 4 bases and J 2 bases; bases outside gene matches: 4. In DNA form, the CDR3 reads TGCGCCAGCAGCCTCTGGACAGGGCAAGAGACCCAGTACTTC. Amino acids: CASSLWTGQETQYF.

In its sample, this clonotype ranks as medium-sized (0.01 to 0.1%). The chain carries TRBV5-1 and TRBJ1-1; TRBD1 might be the D (5 bases). Germline-derived CDR1 and CDR2 are SGHRS and YFSETQ. Trimming took 3 bases from V and 1 from J, leaving 13 bases between them. The CDR3 loop spans 15 amino acids. The CDR3 DNA is TGCGCCAGCAGCTGGGGGGACGTACAGAACACTGAAGCTTTCTTT. Its protein is CASSWGDVQNTEAFF. Based on the CDR3 plus reference TRBV5-1 and TRBJ1-1, the full variable domain is KAGVTQTPRYLIKTRGQQVTLSCSPISGHRSVSWYQQTPGQGLQFLFEYFSETQRNKGNFPGRFSGRQFSNSRSEMNVSTLELGDSALYLCASSWGDVQNTEAFFGQGTRLTVV.

This clonotype was seen at least ten times. The V and J genes are TRBV6-6 and TRBJ2-7; no definite D call. Between the trimmed V and J ends, which lost 6 bases and 4 bases, there was a span of 7 bases. The CDR3 is made up of 11 amino acids. The germline CDR1 and CDR2 sequences are MNHNY and SVGAGI (reference sequence). The DNA for the CDR3 is TGTGCCAGCAGGTGGGGTTACGAGCAGTACTTC. This codes for CASRWGYEQYF.

On this clonotype: One junction end disagrees with the germline gene, perhaps due to a read error. The rearrangement uses TRBV18 and TRBJ2-2; D is possibly TRBD1 (5 bases). Per the germline V gene, CDR1 is KGHSH and CDR2 is LQKENI. The CDR3 has 14 amino acids. The CDR3 coding sequence is TGTGCCAGCTCACCAGGGGCCTACACAGGGGAGCTGTTTTTT. It is translated as CASSPGAYTGELFF.

By sample fraction, this clonotype is medium-sized. The rearrangement uses TRBV6-5 and TRBJ2-7; TRBD1 agrees at 9 bases. This CDR3 contains 16 residues. The trim removed 6 bases at V and 5 bases at J, leaving 14 bases unmatched. CDR1 and CDR2 from the germline V gene are MNHEY and SVGAGI. The CDR3 sequence: CASSPLPGQGKDEQYF. The CDR3 nucleotides are TGTGCCAGCAGCCCATTACCGGGACAGGGAAAAGACGAGCAGTACTTC.

As regards this clonotype: A read error may be the cause here, since a much bigger clone is one base away. J is TRBJ2-7 and V is TRBV5-1; no definite D call. The CDR3 sequence is 13 residues long. V was pared by 5 bases and J by 1 base, with 10 bases between. Germline values: CDR1 SGHRS, CDR2 YFSETQ. CDR3 coding DNA: TGCGCCAGCAGTGCACGGCCATCCTACGAGCAGTACTTC. Translated, it gives CASSARPSYEQYF.

As concerns this clonotype: Since the CDR3 does not end with the conserved phenylalanine or tryptophan, this likely comes from a read error. The DNA is left out, because the CDR3 cannot be placed on it with certainty; the CDR3 is given as TCRdb lists it. V gene TRBV7-6 combines with J gene TRBJ2-1; the table's D call, TRBD2, was not checked against the DNA. Germline CDR1 SGHVS, CDR2 FNYEAQ. Counting both end residues, the CDR3 totals 16 amino acids. The CDR3: CASSSPQAGSYNEQCG.

This clonotype was detected only once. Its ends do not fully match the called genes, so a read error is possible. The chain combines TRBV6-5 with TRBJ2-1, with 13 bases matching TRBD2. Looked up from germline, CDR1 is MNHEY and CDR2 is SVGAGI. The CDR3 has 18 residues. The DNA of the CDR3 is TGTGCCAGCAATTCCGGTGGACTAGCGGGAGTTTCCTACAATGGGCAGTTCTTC. It is translated as CASNSGGLAGVSYNGQFF.

This clonotype was recorded many times. The CDR3 region is CSAGAREQFF. In nucleotides, the CDR3 is TGCAGCGCTGGGGCGCGAGAGCAGTTCTTC. J is TRBJ2-1 and V is TRBV29-1; a weak D match, TRBD1 (5 bases). The CDR3 totals 10 residues. Germline V lookup: CDR1 SQVTM, CDR2 ANQGSEA. Trimming pared 7 bases from V and 10 bases from J, leaving 11 bases between.

As to this clonotype: A read error is likely, as this CDR3 ends without the conserved phenylalanine or tryptophan. The rearrangement joins TRBV7-7 to TRBJ2-1; 11 bases are shared with TRBD2. The CDR3 totals 15 residues. V shed 3 bases, J shed 3 bases, and the junction held 1 base outside the gene matches. Germline V gene data show CDR1 as SSHAT and CDR2 as FNYEAQ (reference sequence). The CDR3 sequence: CASSLTSGDYNEQFS. CDR3 in DNA: TGTGCCAGCAGCTTGACTAGCGGGGACTACAATGAGCAGTTCTCC.

As regards this clonotype: A much larger clone differs from this one at a single base, so this may be a read error. V usage is TRBV7-3 and J usage is TRBJ2-1, with D unresolved. The CDR3 runs 13 residues. Trimming stripped 5 bases from V and 8 bases from J, with 13 bases between. Germline V gene data show CDR1 as SGHTA and CDR2 as FQGTGA. The CDR3 spells CASSPTWDYEQFF. For the CDR3, the DNA is TGTGCCAGCAGCCCAACATGGGATTATGAGCAGTTCTTC.

As to this clonotype: With a much larger clone just one base away, this may be a read error. J is TRBJ2-3 and V is TRBV20-1; 11 bases line up with TRBD2. This CDR3 region has 13 residues. Germline assignment: CDR1 DFQATT and CDR2 SNEGSKA (reference sequence). CDR3 sequence (DNA): TGCAGTGCCGGGACTAGCGGCACAGGTACGCAGTATTTT. It encodes CSAGTSGTGTQYF.

This clonotype was recorded at least ten times. The chain carries TRBV3-1 and TRBJ2-7, with D possibly TRBD2 on 5 matching bases. The V and J ends lost 1 base and 3 bases respectively, with 13 bases between them. The CDR3 is 15 amino acids. Germline lookup yields CDR1 LGHDT and CDR2 YNNKEL (reference sequence). The CDR3 nucleotides read TGTGCCAGCAGCCAAGTAAGGACTGCATTCTACGAGCAGTACTTC. This translates into CASSQVRTAFYEQYF.